The entry that follows covers one T cell receptor (beta chain) sequence. The table lists this clonotype with many counts. Its cognate antigen has yet to be identified. The input lacks base qualities; no much larger clone sits a single base away. This sample is part of a study of early T cells in non-severe SARS-CoV-2 infection (dated by TCRdb to the early 2020s). About the full investigation: Because TCR sequencing was done on bulk RNA from unsorted whole blood, the alpha and beta chains could not be paired. Findings and caveats that apply to the study as a whole: Matching against VDJdb was skewed toward anti-spike CD8 responses, likely underestimated virus-specific expansions, and missed private and CD4 specificities.

Library preparation employed 5' RACE. Sequencing took place on a NextSeq 500. Unique molecular identifiers were attached to individual cDNA molecules in the TCR library protocol so that sequencing error and PCR bias could be corrected. Sequencing covered both TCR alpha and beta chains, and within each sample the abundances of alpha and beta sequences were tightly co-correlated. In the authors' own workflow: V gene, J gene and CDR3 annotation of TCR sequences was performed with Decombinator V4. TCRs were defined as expanded if a significant change between any two time points was detected under a Poisson model with p below 0.0001. TCR abundances were normalised to the total number of TCRs sequenced per sample and were expressed as counts per million. VDJdb, accessed on 1 November 2021, was searched for TCRs annotated for CMV, EBV and SARS-CoV-2, and TCRs annotated for more than one antigen were excluded. TCRdb's own reprocessing of the public reads used fastp at Q25 and MiXCR and kept productive beta chains. Identical CDR3 protein sequences are pooled into one entry, listed with their most common genes and DNA. These V and J calls are TCRdb output, not the study's own analysis. Present in this sample are around 57,000 distinct CDR3 sequences, roughly an eighth of which were seen just once. The top ten hold roughly 4% of the sample.

The study was a case-control design nested within a healthcare worker cohort in London, UK, with weekly nasopharyngeal swab PCR tests and blood sampling. Healthcare workers were recruited during the week of the UK lockdown, between 23 and 31 March 2020, and followed weekly for up to roughly 15 weeks. This TCR derives from an adult who was a healthcare worker with PCR-confirmed SARS-CoV-2 infection or an uninfected control (not recorded which). The sequencing input was whole blood.

The CDR3 here reads CASSLEGANTRETQYF. In nucleotides, the sequence is TGTGCCAGCAGCTTAGAAGGGGCGAACACCCGAGAGACCCAGTACTTC. The chain is assembled from TRBV7-9 and TRBJ2-5; 5 matching bases give a weak D call of TRBD1. The CDR1 and CDR2 encoded by the germline V gene (reference sequence) are SEHNR and FQNEAQ. The CDR3, from cysteine to phenylalanine, totals 16 residues. The entry retains the CDR3 DNA only, 48 bases that are in frame from base 1. V gives up 1 base and J gives up 4 bases, and the segment between their germline ends measures 16 bases.